This T cell receptor beta chain was sequenced during a study of T-cell memory formation after mild COVID-19. Across the whole study: Largely donor-specific sequence clusters came from a couple of donors.

A word on this clonotype: Its antigen is still unknown.

After 5'RACE with constant-segment primers, TCR alpha and TCR beta cDNA libraries carrying sample barcodes and UMIs were obtained. TCRdb ran MiXCR on the 5' RACE reads and lists one entry per CDR3 protein. This sample yields some 320,000 distinct CDR3 sequences, of which roughly an eighth are seen a single time; roughly a fifth belongs to the top ten. The CDR3 sequence is 15 residues long. V was trimmed by 1 base and J by 0 bases, leaving 9 bases between them. From germline, CDR1 is MNHEY and CDR2 SMNVEV (reference sequence). General study findings and limits: A subset of responding clones appeared in pre-infection memory, suggesting cross-reactive memory joined. From day 15 to 85, contracting clones were balanced between CD4 and CD8, whereas later expanders leaned toward CD4+.

The material sequenced was PBMCs or a T cell subset sorted from them (not recorded which). The TCR originated in a young man who had mild COVID-19 (a few samples of this study predate the infection). Cell type and time point are not known. The V and J genes are TRBV27 and TRBJ1-2; possible D gene TRBD1, 5 bases. The CDR3: CASSLWGKSNYGYTF. The CDR3 DNA reads as TGTGCCAGCAGTTTATGGGGGAAATCTAACTATGGCTACACCTTC.